Listed below are T cell receptor beta chains from one sample, sequenced in a study of cytotoxic CD8 clonotypes in ibrutinib-treated CLL. Assay: immunoSEQ multiplex PCR; the TCRdb copy retains only in-frame clones and omits some. The table lists 65,000 to 85,000 clones, about nine tenths of them singletons. The sequencing used PBMCs, collected after 12 months of ibrutinib treatment. The receptors shown here come from a human donor with chronic lymphocytic leukemia. Both conserved end residues are part of each CDR3. The D gene is left open where the match is weak. Size is stated for part of the rows, as once, few or many counts, or as a class when the clone is expanded.

J gene: TRBJ2-1; clone size: .; V gene: TRBV6-1; D gene: TRBD1; CDR3 DNA: TGTGCCAGCACCAGACAGGGGGCGTCCTACAATGAGCAGTTCTTC; CDR3 protein: CASTRQGASYNEQFF
J gene: TRBJ2-3; clone size: .; V gene: TRBV6-6; D gene: .; CDR3 DNA: TGTGCCAGCAGTTTTCGGACGTATGGACTTACAGATACGCAGTATTTT; CDR3 protein: CASSFRTYGLTDTQYF
J gene: TRBJ1-6; clone size: .; V gene: TRBV27; D gene: .; CDR3 DNA: TGTGCCAGCATCATCCCGGGCAGGCGTTCCTATAATTCACCCCTCCACTTT; CDR3 protein: CASIIPGRRSYNSPLHF
J gene: TRBJ2-1; clone size: once; V gene: TRBV7-2; D gene: TRBD2; CDR3 DNA: TGTGCCAGCAGCCCCCCAGCGGGAGCAATCCAGAATGAGCAGTTCTTC; CDR3 protein: CASSPPAGAIQNEQFF
J gene: TRBJ2-2; clone size: .; V gene: TRBV10-1; D gene: .; CDR3 DNA: TGCGCCAGCAGTGAAGGGTTAGGGTTCACCGGGGAGCTGTTTTTT; CDR3 protein: CASSEGLGFTGELFF
J gene: TRBJ1-4; clone size: .; V gene: TRBV28; D gene: TRBD1; CDR3 DNA: TGTGCCAGCAGTCGGACCGGACAGGGAACGGGTGAAAAACTGTTTTTT; CDR3 protein: CASSRTGQGTGEKLFF
J gene: TRBJ1-5; clone size: few; V gene: TRBV27; D gene: .; CDR3 DNA: TGTGCCAGCAGTTCCCAGCTTAATAGCAATCAGCCCCAGCATTTT; CDR3 protein: CASSSQLNSNQPQHF
J gene: TRBJ2-7; clone size: .; V gene: TRBV10-1; D gene: TRBD2; CDR3 DNA: TGCGCCAGCAGTGAGCCTAATCCGACTAGCGGGACACCTAGGTCCTACGAGCAGTACTTC; CDR3 protein: CASSEPNPTSGTPRSYEQYF
J gene: TRBJ2-1; clone size: .; V gene: TRBV7-9; D gene: .; CDR3 DNA: TGTGCCAGCAGCTTATCGGGAGAGTACAATGAGCAGTTCTTC; CDR3 protein: CASSLSGEYNEQFF
J gene: TRBJ2-5; clone size: .; V gene: TRBV11-2; D gene: .; CDR3 DNA: TGTGCCAGCAGCTTACGACAGGCGTGGGAGACCCAGTACTTC; CDR3 protein: CASSLRQAWETQYF
J gene: TRBJ2-5; clone size: .; V gene: TRBV29-1; D gene: .; CDR3 DNA: TGCAGCGTTGAAGATACCACCTTTCAGACCCAGTACTTC; CDR3 protein: CSVEDTTFQTQYF